These 11 T cell receptor beta chains came from one sample sequenced in a study of blood T cell repertoires in COVID-19. The table came from immunoSEQ multiplex PCR; TCRdb's copy has only in-frame clones and leaves some out. The sample has about 63,000 clones; 88% are singletons. Specimen: peripheral blood. All receptors derive from a human donor in a cohort sampled during active COVID-19.

The chain couples TRBV12-5 to TRBJ2-1; TRBD2 agrees at 14 bases. CDR1 is LGHNT and CDR2 is FRNRAP in the germline V gene. The CDR3 runs 17 residues. V lost 0 bases to trimming and J lost 7 bases; unmatched junction nucleotides: 5. Here the CDR3 DNA reads TGTGCTAGTGGTTTGGTTCAGACTAGCGGGGGGGCGAATGAGCAGTTCTTC. As protein: CASGLVQTSGGANEQFF.

In nucleotides, the CDR3 is TGTGCCAGCAGAGCTCAGGGGACGGCTAATGAAAAACTGTTTTTT. Its translation is CASRAQGTANEKLFF. This chain uses TRBV2 with TRBJ1-4; D possibly corresponds to TRBD1 (6 bases). The V end lost 6 bases, the J end lost 3 bases, and 14 bases lay between the germline ends. Germline CDR1 and CDR2: SNHLY and FYNNEI. The CDR3 has 15 residues.

V and J are TRBV2 and TRBJ2-3; D not resolved. Per the germline V gene, CDR1 is SNHLY and CDR2 is FYNNEI. This CDR3 is built from 13 residues. Trimming shortened V by 4 bases and J by 6 bases, and 11 bases separated the two germline ends. CDR3 sequence reads: CASSGAFQDTQYF. DNA for the CDR3: TGTGCCAGCAGTGGGGCGTTTCAGGATACGCAGTATTTT. The complete variable domain, with remaining parts taken from reference TRBV2 and TRBJ2-3, reads EPEVTQTPSHQVTQMGQEVILRCVPISNHLYFYWYRQILGQKVEFLVSFYNNEISEKSEIFDDQFSVERPDGSNFTLKIRSTKLEDSAMYFCASSGAFQDTQYFGPGTRLTVL.

V is TRBV5-1 and J is TRBJ2-7, with TRBD1 as a possible D gene (6 bases). The germline CDR1 and CDR2 sequences are SGHRS and YFSETQ. The CDR3 totals 15 residues. V was trimmed by 4 bases and J by 3 bases, leaving 17 bases between them. The CDR3 sequence: CASSTGPGAVYEQYF. In DNA form, the CDR3 reads TGCGCCAGCAGCACGGGACCAGGGGCCGTCTACGAGCAGTACTTC.

The V and J genes are TRBV5-1 and TRBJ2-2, with 7 bases identical to TRBD2. The V gene end was trimmed by 2 bases and the J gene end by 4 bases; junction bases not matched to a gene: 5. Germline V gene sequence: CDR1 SGHRS, CDR2 YFSETQ. The CDR3 contains 15 residues. CDR3 amino acids: CASSFGSGGTGELFF. The CDR3, as DNA: TGCGCCAGCAGCTTTGGTTCGGGGGGCACCGGGGAGCTGTTTTTT.

V gene TRBV21-1 combines with J gene TRBJ2-1; the table calls TRBD2, which could not be checked here. TRBV21-1 is reported as a pseudogene. The CDR3 loop spans 17 amino acids. CDR3 loop: CASSKGGLAVSYNEQFF. The CDR3 DNA follows: TGTGCCAGCAGCAAAGGCGGACTAGCGGTGTCCTACAATGAGCAGTTCTTC.

The rearrangement uses TRBV5-4 and TRBJ2-3; 8 bases match TRBD2. This CDR3 has 14 residues. V was pared by 4 bases and J by 7 bases, with 8 bases of the junction left unmatched. Looked up from germline, CDR1 is SGHNT and CDR2 is YYREEE (reference sequence). CDR3 sequence: CASSTSGTGYTQYF. CDR3 nucleotide sequence: TGTGCCAGCAGCACTAGCGGAACAGGATATACGCAGTATTTT.

The rearrangement links TRBV11-2 to TRBJ2-7; 7 bases match TRBD1. This CDR3 region has 15 residues. V shed 5 bases, J shed 2 bases, and the junction held 9 bases outside the gene matches. The germline gives CDR1 SGHAT, CDR2 FQNNGV. The CDR3 sequence is CASSVISGTAYEQYF. The CDR3 DNA is TGTGCCAGCAGCGTCATCTCCGGGACAGCCTACGAGCAGTACTTC.

V usage is TRBV27 and J usage is TRBJ2-2; TRBD2 matches at 8 bases. CDR3 length: 14 residues. In germline, CDR1 is MNHEY, CDR2 SMNVEV (reference sequence). V dropped 5 bases and J dropped 8; count of bases not matched to a gene: 7. This chain's CDR3 is CASSPQGLAGELFF. The CDR3, as DNA: TGTGCCAGCAGTCCCCAAGGACTAGCTGGGGAGCTGTTTTTT.

This chain links TRBV18 with TRBJ1-4; 9 bases agree with TRBD1. Germline V gene lookup returns CDR1 KGHSH and CDR2 LQKENI. The CDR3 spans 14 residues. V gave up 0 bases and J gave up 10 bases; unmatched junction bases: 3. CDR3 sequence reads: CASSPPGQGGKLFF. CDR3 in DNA: TGTGCCAGCTCACCACCGGGACAGGGAGGAAAACTGTTTTTT.

The CDR3 loop reads CASSPNPPGTPSYEQYF. The CDR3 DNA is TGCGCCAGCAGCCCCAATCCCCCAGGTACACCCTCCTACGAGCAGTACTTC. The chain recombines TRBV5-1 with TRBJ2-7; no clear D gene. Trimming pared 4 bases from V and 0 bases from J, leaving 20 bases between. CDR3 length: 17 amino acids. CDR1 and CDR2 from the germline V gene are SGHRS and YFSETQ.